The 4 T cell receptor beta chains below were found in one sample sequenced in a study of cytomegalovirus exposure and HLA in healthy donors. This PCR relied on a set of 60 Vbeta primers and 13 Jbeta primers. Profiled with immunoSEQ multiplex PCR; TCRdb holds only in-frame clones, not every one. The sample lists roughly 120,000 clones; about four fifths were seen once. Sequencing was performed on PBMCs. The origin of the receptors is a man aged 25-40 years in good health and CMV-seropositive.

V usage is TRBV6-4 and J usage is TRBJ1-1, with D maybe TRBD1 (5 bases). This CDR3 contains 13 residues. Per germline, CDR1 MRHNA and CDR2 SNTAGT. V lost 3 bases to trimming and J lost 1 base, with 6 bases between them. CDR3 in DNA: TGTGCCAGCAGTGAACAGGAGAACACTGAAGCTTTCTTT. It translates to CASSEQENTEAFF.

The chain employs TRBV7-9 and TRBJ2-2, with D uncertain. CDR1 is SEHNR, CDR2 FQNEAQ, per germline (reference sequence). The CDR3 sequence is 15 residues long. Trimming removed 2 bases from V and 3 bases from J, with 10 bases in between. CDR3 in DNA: TGTGCCAGCAGCTTACAGCGCCAGCACACCGGGGAGCTGTTTTTT. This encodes CASSLQRQHTGELFF.

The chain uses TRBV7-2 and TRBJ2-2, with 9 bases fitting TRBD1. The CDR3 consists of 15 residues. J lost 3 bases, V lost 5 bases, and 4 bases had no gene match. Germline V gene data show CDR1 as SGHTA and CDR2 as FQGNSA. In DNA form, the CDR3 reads TGTGCCAGCAGCCCTTGGACAGGGGACACCGGGGAGCTGTTTTTT. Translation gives CASSPWTGDTGELFF.

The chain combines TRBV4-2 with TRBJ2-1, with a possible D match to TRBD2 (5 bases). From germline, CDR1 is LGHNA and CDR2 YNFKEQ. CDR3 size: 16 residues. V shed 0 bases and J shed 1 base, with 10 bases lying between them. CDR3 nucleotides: TGTGCCAGCAGCCAAGAAAGAAGCGGTTCCTACAATGAGCAGTTCTTC. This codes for CASSQERSGSYNEQFF.